The rows below give T cell receptor beta chains drawn from one sample of a study of T cells in Graves' hyperthyroidism and ophthalmopathy. TCRdb re-derived calls from the multiplex PCR reads in MiXCR, one entry per CDR3 protein. The sample has 500,000 to 650,000 distinct CDR3 sequences, 15% to 20% seen once. The sequenced sample was blood. The receptor set was obtained from a man between 35 and 55 years old with Graves' ophthalmopathy. Both conserved end residues are trimmed from each CDR3. A D gene is named only where the DNA matches it firmly. Clone sizes are given selectively: once, few, many, or a class where the clone is expanded.

NA | NA | TRBJ1-4 | TRBV11-2 | ASSLAVGGGGEKLF
TRBD1 | many | TRBJ1-1 | TRBV6-1 | ASSEALGQAAEAF
TRBD2 | many | TRBJ2-1 | TRBV11-1 | ASSLESGSDNEQF
NA | few | TRBJ1-5 | TRBV10-3 | AIRDGVGNQPQH
TRBD1 | NA | TRBJ2-7 | TRBV3-1 | ASGLQGASYEQY
NA | many | TRBJ2-2 | TRBV7-2 | ASSFTAVSNTGELF
TRBD2 | many | TRBJ2-1 | TRBV2 | ASSGIGVLASSYNEQF
NA | NA | TRBJ1-2 | TRBV6-1 | ASSAQALANYGYT
TRBD2 | few | TRBJ2-1 | TRBV19 | ASSLGLGGDSNEQF
NA | many | TRBJ1-1 | TRBV7-2 | ASSLVFEAF
TRBD1 | NA | TRBJ1-2 | TRBV20-1 | SAWTGGGYGYT
NA | many | TRBJ1-6 | TRBV3-1 | ASSHRRGLNSPLH
TRBD1 | few | TRBJ1-1 | TRBV6-1 | ASSRDRVVTEAF
TRBD1 | NA | TRBJ2-7 | TRBV9 | ASSVGGTGRYEQY
TRBD1 | NA | TRBJ2-7 | TRBV19 | ATSPRGSTYEQY
NA | many | TRBJ1-2 | TRBV3-1 | ASSQALDTTRSGYT
NA | NA | TRBJ2-7 | TRBV9 | ASSPAGLGEQY
NA | NA | TRBJ2-3 | TRBV5-1 | ASSLEVGLSTDTQY
NA | few | TRBJ1-6 | TRBV2 | ASSRRSTGINSPLH
NA | many | TRBJ2-5 | TRBV28 | ASSPWDRRETQY
NA | few | TRBJ1-1 | TRBV19 | ASSPPDRLNTEAF
TRBD1 | many | TRBJ1-2 | TRBV12-3/TRBV12-4 | ASSLMGDRGASNYGYT
NA | many | TRBJ2-1 | TRBV30 | ALGYNEQF
NA | many | TRBJ2-1 | TRBV18 | ASSPPRVYDEQF